These T cell receptor beta chains were read from a single sample in a study of blood T cells in healthy people across ages. TCRdb passed the 5' RACE reads through MiXCR, listing each CDR3 protein once. The table has more than 800,000 distinct CDR3 sequences, more than 25% seen once; the top ten hold 17%. Input material: blood. These receptors were obtained from a woman of 80 years or more in good health. Both conserved end residues are part of each CDR3. D genes are given only for firm matches. Only some rows state a clone size, as once, few, many or a class for expanded clones.

CDR3aa: CATSRDSQGYGYTF; CDR3nt: TGTGCCACCAGCAGAGATTCGCAGGGGTACGGCTACACCTTC; v_gene: TRBV15; d_gene: NA; j_gene: TRBJ1-2; abundance: NA
CDR3aa: CASSLRLTSGKETQYF; CDR3nt: TGTGCCAGCAGCCTCCGACTGACTTCAGGGAAAGAGACCCAGTACTTC; v_gene: TRBV13; d_gene: NA; j_gene: TRBJ2-5; abundance: many
CDR3aa: CASREGGYFNEQYF; CDR3nt: TGCGCCAGCCGTGAGGGAGGCTATTTCAATGAGCAGTACTTC; v_gene: TRBV5-1; d_gene: NA; j_gene: TRBJ2-7; abundance: NA
CDR3aa: CASSSDSPYSNQPQHF; CDR3nt: TGTGCCAGCTCGTCGGACAGCCCATATAGCAATCAGCCCCAGCATTTT; v_gene: TRBV18; d_gene: NA; j_gene: TRBJ1-5; abundance: NA
CDR3aa: CASSPQDWGVGYNEQFF; CDR3nt: TGTGCCAGCAGCCCTCAGGACTGGGGGGTGGGGTACAATGAGCAGTTCTTC; v_gene: TRBV11-2; d_gene: NA; j_gene: TRBJ2-1; abundance: NA
CDR3aa: CATSREKGSNYGYTF; CDR3nt: TGTGCCACCAGCAGGGAGAAAGGTTCTAACTATGGCTACACCTTC; v_gene: TRBV15; d_gene: NA; j_gene: TRBJ1-2; abundance: NA
CDR3aa: CASKAPQGFSGANVLTF; CDR3nt: TGTGCCAGCAAAGCCCCACAGGGGTTCTCTGGGGCCAACGTCCTGACTTTC; v_gene: TRBV2; d_gene: TRBD1; j_gene: TRBJ2-6; abundance: few
CDR3aa: CASSFWDSWDTQYF; CDR3nt: TGTGCCAGCAGCTTCTGGGACTCCTGGGATACGCAGTATTTT; v_gene: TRBV7-2; d_gene: NA; j_gene: TRBJ2-3; abundance: many
CDR3aa: CASRDSGTGAGNTIYF; CDR3nt: TGTGCCAGCAGGGACTCTGGGACAGGGGCTGGAAACACCATATATTTT; v_gene: TRBV25-1; d_gene: TRBD1; j_gene: TRBJ1-3; abundance: NA
CDR3aa: CASSLIGAGDLQPQHF; CDR3nt: TGTGCCAGCAGTTTAATAGGGGCAGGGGACCTTCAGCCCCAGCATTTT; v_gene: TRBV12-3/TRBV12-4; d_gene: NA; j_gene: TRBJ1-5; abundance: NA
CDR3aa: CASSPGGGNIQYF; CDR3nt: TGTGCCAGCAGCCCCGGGGGGGGAAACATTCAGTACTTC; v_gene: TRBV6-1; d_gene: TRBD2; j_gene: TRBJ2-4; abundance: many
CDR3aa: CSASTGASTEKLFF; CDR3nt: TGCAGTGCTAGTACAGGGGCCTCCACTGAAAAACTGTTTTTT; v_gene: TRBV20-1; d_gene: TRBD1; j_gene: TRBJ1-4; abundance: many
CDR3aa: CSARDREGLTSGAREQYF; CDR3nt: TGCAGTGCTAGAGATCGGGAGGGGCTCACTAGCGGGGCGCGCGAGCAGTACTTC; v_gene: TRBV20-1; d_gene: TRBD2; j_gene: TRBJ2-7; abundance: many
CDR3aa: CASSLMGRGSEEQYF; CDR3nt: TGTGCCAGCAGCCTAATGGGGAGAGGGTCGGAGGAGCAGTACTTC; v_gene: TRBV5-5; d_gene: NA; j_gene: TRBJ2-7; abundance: NA
CDR3aa: CASSLARMRVGELFF; CDR3nt: TGTGCCAGCAGCTTAGCGAGAATGAGGGTCGGGGAGCTGTTTTTT; v_gene: TRBV7-2; d_gene: NA; j_gene: TRBJ2-2; abundance: NA
CDR3aa: CASSLAGQITDTQYF; CDR3nt: TGTGCCAGCAGCTTGGCCGGACAGATCACAGATACGCAGTATTTT; v_gene: TRBV5-4; d_gene: NA; j_gene: TRBJ2-3; abundance: few
CDR3aa: CASSLVGGVGVQETQYF; CDR3nt: TGTGCCAGCAGCTTGGTAGGAGGGGTTGGGGTCCAAGAGACCCAGTACTTC; v_gene: TRBV5-6; d_gene: NA; j_gene: TRBJ2-5; abundance: many
CDR3aa: CASSPGLGHRGEQFF; CDR3nt: TGTGCCAGCAGCCCCGGACTAGGCCACCGGGGTGAGCAGTTCTTC; v_gene: TRBV5-5; d_gene: TRBD2; j_gene: TRBJ2-1; abundance: many
CDR3aa: CASSPLQGGEGYTF; CDR3nt: TGTGCCAGCTCACCGCTCCAGGGTGGAGAGGGCTACACCTTC; v_gene: TRBV18; d_gene: NA; j_gene: TRBJ1-2; abundance: NA
CDR3aa: CASNKVTTAGEQFF; CDR3nt: TGTGCCAGCAACAAAGTGACTACTGCGGGTGAGCAGTTCTTC; v_gene: TRBV7-9; d_gene: NA; j_gene: TRBJ2-1; abundance: once
CDR3aa: CASSLPQGGPYEQYF; CDR3nt: TGTGCCAGCAGCCTACCCCAGGGAGGGCCCTACGAGCAGTACTTC; v_gene: TRBV11-2; d_gene: TRBD2; j_gene: TRBJ2-7; abundance: NA
CDR3aa: CASSLGQSPREEQYF; CDR3nt: TGTGCCAGCAGTTTAGGACAGAGTCCAAGGGAGGAGCAGTACTTC; v_gene: TRBV27; d_gene: NA; j_gene: TRBJ2-7; abundance: many
CDR3aa: CASSILEGQPQHF; CDR3nt: TGCGCCAGCAGCATCCTTGAGGGGCAGCCCCAGCATTTT; v_gene: TRBV5-1; d_gene: NA; j_gene: TRBJ1-5; abundance: NA
CDR3aa: CASSLDAGYYGYTF; CDR3nt: TGTGCCAGCAGCTTAGACGCGGGATACTATGGCTACACCTTC; v_gene: TRBV7-9; d_gene: NA; j_gene: TRBJ1-2; abundance: many
CDR3aa: CASSRGLGEQYF; CDR3nt: TGTGCCAGCAGCCGGGGACTTGGGGAGCAGTACTTC; v_gene: TRBV7-2; d_gene: NA; j_gene: TRBJ2-7; abundance: many
CDR3aa: CSVEDGGREYGYTF; CDR3nt: TGCAGCGTTGAAGATGGGGGCCGAGAATATGGCTACACCTTC; v_gene: TRBV29-1; d_gene: NA; j_gene: TRBJ1-2; abundance: many
CDR3aa: CAISGTGGGNTEAFF; CDR3nt: TGTGCCATCAGTGGGACAGGGGGAGGGAACACTGAAGCTTTCTTT; v_gene: TRBV10-3; d_gene: TRBD1; j_gene: TRBJ1-1; abundance: NA
CDR3aa: CSASGGAVYNEQFF; CDR3nt: TGCAGTGCTAGCGGGGGGGCCGTCTACAATGAGCAGTTCTTC; v_gene: TRBV20-1; d_gene: TRBD2; j_gene: TRBJ2-1; abundance: many
CDR3aa: CSARKVGIYNEQFF; CDR3nt: TGCAGTGCTAGAAAGGTTGGGATATACAATGAGCAGTTCTTC; v_gene: TRBV20-1; d_gene: NA; j_gene: TRBJ2-1; abundance: many
CDR3aa: CASSLAVGARAVIEQYF; CDR3nt: TGCGCCAGCAGCTTGGCAGTAGGCGCCAGGGCGGTGATCGAGCAGTACTTC; v_gene: TRBV5-1; d_gene: NA; j_gene: TRBJ2-7; abundance: many
CDR3aa: CAISEGQVETQYF; CDR3nt: TGTGCCATCAGTGAGGGGCAGGTGGAGACCCAGTACTTC; v_gene: TRBV10-3; d_gene: NA; j_gene: TRBJ2-5; abundance: many
CDR3aa: CASSGSAGGKETQYF; CDR3nt: TGCGCCAGCAGTGGTTCGGCCGGGGGCAAGGAGACCCAGTACTTC; v_gene: TRBV10-1; d_gene: NA; j_gene: TRBJ2-5; abundance: NA
CDR3aa: CASSPTGLAGANVLTF; CDR3nt: TGCGCCAGCAGCCCGACAGGGTTGGCCGGGGCCAACGTCCTGACTTTC; v_gene: TRBV5-1; d_gene: TRBD1; j_gene: TRBJ2-6; abundance: few
CDR3aa: CASSQDMAGSTDTQYF; CDR3nt: TGTGCCAGCAGCCAAGATATGGCAGGGAGCACAGATACGCAGTATTTT; v_gene: TRBV3-1; d_gene: NA; j_gene: TRBJ2-3; abundance: NA
CDR3aa: CASSDSASGGYNEQFF; CDR3nt: TGTGCCAGCAGTGACTCGGCTAGCGGGGGTTACAATGAGCAGTTCTTC; v_gene: TRBV6-4; d_gene: TRBD2; j_gene: TRBJ2-1; abundance: NA
CDR3aa: CAGKSRNLRTGKEAQYF; CDR3nt: TGTGCCGGCAAGTCGCGGAACCTTAGGACAGGGAAAGAGGCCCAGTACTTC; v_gene: TRBV2; d_gene: TRBD1; j_gene: TRBJ2-7; abundance: NA
CDR3aa: CASSAYPGANVLTF; CDR3nt: TGTGCCAGCAGCGCCTACCCGGGGGCCAACGTCCTGACTTTC; v_gene: TRBV5-8; d_gene: NA; j_gene: TRBJ2-6; abundance: many
CDR3aa: CASSRGTSGGASSGANVLTF; CDR3nt: TGTGCCAGCAGCCGAGGGACTAGCGGGGGCGCCAGCTCTGGGGCCAACGTCCTGACTTTC; v_gene: TRBV4-2; d_gene: TRBD2; j_gene: TRBJ2-6; abundance: many
CDR3aa: CASRNLAGLDGVQYF; CDR3nt: TGTGCCAGCAGGAATCTGGCGGGCCTCGACGGGGTGCAGTATTTT; v_gene: TRBV6-5; d_gene: NA; j_gene: TRBJ2-3; abundance: few
CDR3aa: CASRAGPKNIQYF; CDR3nt: TGTGCCAGCAGGGCGGGACCCAAAAACATTCAGTACTTC; v_gene: TRBV12-3/TRBV12-4; d_gene: NA; j_gene: TRBJ2-4; abundance: NA
CDR3aa: CSARPIAGDYNEQFF; CDR3nt: TGCAGTGCTAGACCGATAGCGGGGGACTACAATGAGCAGTTCTTC; v_gene: TRBV20-1; d_gene: TRBD2; j_gene: TRBJ2-1; abundance: many
CDR3aa: CASSLMVQGTEAFF; CDR3nt: TGTGCCAGCAGCCTGATGGTACAGGGCACTGAAGCTTTCTTT; v_gene: TRBV7-2; d_gene: NA; j_gene: TRBJ1-1; abundance: many
CDR3aa: CASSYSLRQLSPLHF; CDR3nt: TGTGCCAGCAGTTACTCGTTGAGACAACTTTCACCCCTCCACTTT; v_gene: TRBV6-5; d_gene: NA; j_gene: TRBJ1-6; abundance: NA
CDR3aa: CASSRLAGDGELFF; CDR3nt: TGTGCCAGCAGCAGACTAGCGGGGGACGGGGAGCTGTTTTTT; v_gene: TRBV9; d_gene: TRBD2; j_gene: TRBJ2-2; abundance: few
CDR3aa: CASISQPNYGYTF; CDR3nt: TGTGCCAGCATCAGCCAGCCTAACTATGGCTACACCTTC; v_gene: TRBV21-1; d_gene: NA; j_gene: TRBJ1-2; abundance: NA
CDR3aa: CALRQGPQGEQYF; CDR3nt: TGTGCCCTACGGCAGGGGCCGCAGGGGGAGCAGTACTTC; v_gene: TRBV10-3; d_gene: NA; j_gene: TRBJ2-7; abundance: NA
CDR3aa: CASSTGTSGGREQFF; CDR3nt: TGTGCCAGCAGTACAGGGACTAGCGGGGGACGTGAGCAGTTCTTC; v_gene: TRBV28; d_gene: TRBD2; j_gene: TRBJ2-1; abundance: many
CDR3aa: CASGKVSATNEKLFF; CDR3nt: TGTGCCAGCGGAAAAGTTTCCGCAACTAATGAAAAACTGTTTTTT; v_gene: TRBV6-5; d_gene: NA; j_gene: TRBJ1-4; abundance: few
CDR3aa: CASSLGGLGVSYEQFF; CDR3nt: TGTGCCAGCAGTCTTGGGGGACTAGGAGTCTCTTACGAGCAGTTCTTC; v_gene: TRBV6-5; d_gene: TRBD2; j_gene: TRBJ2-1; abundance: NA
CDR3aa: CASSLRSDTNYGYTF; CDR3nt: TGTGCCAGCTCACTCCGCAGCGATACTAACTATGGCTACACCTTC; v_gene: TRBV18; d_gene: NA; j_gene: TRBJ1-2; abundance: few
CDR3aa: CASSLAAGGNEQYF; CDR3nt: TGTGCCAGCAGCTTAGCGGCAGGGGGTAATGAGCAGTACTTC; v_gene: TRBV7-2; d_gene: TRBD1; j_gene: TRBJ2-7; abundance: NA
CDR3aa: CASSQPGLDKETQYF; CDR3nt: TGTGCCAGCAGTCAACCGGGACTCGATAAAGAGACCCAGTACTTC; v_gene: TRBV6-6; d_gene: NA; j_gene: TRBJ2-5; abundance: many
CDR3aa: CASTGTGGNQPQHF; CDR3nt: TGTGCCAGCACCGGAACAGGGGGCAATCAGCCCCAGCATTTT; v_gene: TRBV6-2/TRBV6-3; d_gene: TRBD1; j_gene: TRBJ1-5; abundance: few
CDR3aa: CASSQGSETQYF; CDR3nt: TGTGCCAGTAGTCAAGGTTCAGAGACCCAGTACTTC; v_gene: TRBV19; d_gene: NA; j_gene: TRBJ2-5; abundance: few
CDR3aa: CASSNRVPDTQYF; CDR3nt: TGTGCCAGCAGTAACAGGGTACCAGATACGCAGTATTTT; v_gene: TRBV6-6; d_gene: NA; j_gene: TRBJ2-3; abundance: NA
CDR3aa: CASSSRSTNYEQYF; CDR3nt: TGTGCCAGCAGCTCGAGGTCTACAAACTACGAGCAGTACTTC; v_gene: TRBV7-9; d_gene: NA; j_gene: TRBJ2-7; abundance: many
CDR3aa: CASSYRLAPYNEQFF; CDR3nt: TGTGCCAGCAGTTATAGGCTAGCCCCCTACAATGAGCAGTTCTTC; v_gene: TRBV6-2/TRBV6-3; d_gene: NA; j_gene: TRBJ2-1; abundance: few
CDR3aa: CASSGIAVRANVLTF; CDR3nt: TGTGCCAGCAGTGGAATAGCTGTTAGGGCCAACGTCCTGACTTTC; v_gene: TRBV6-2/TRBV6-3; d_gene: NA; j_gene: TRBJ2-6; abundance: many